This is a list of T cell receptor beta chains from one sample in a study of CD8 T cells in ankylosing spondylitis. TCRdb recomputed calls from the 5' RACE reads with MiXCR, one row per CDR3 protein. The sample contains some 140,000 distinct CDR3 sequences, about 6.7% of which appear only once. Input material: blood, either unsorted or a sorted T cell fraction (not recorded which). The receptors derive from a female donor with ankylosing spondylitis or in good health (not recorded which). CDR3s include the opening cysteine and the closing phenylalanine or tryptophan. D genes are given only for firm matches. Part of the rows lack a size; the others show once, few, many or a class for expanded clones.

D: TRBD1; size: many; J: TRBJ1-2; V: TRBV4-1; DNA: TGCGCCAGCAGCCCCGGACAGGTCCGCGGGGGCTACACCTTC; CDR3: CASSPGQVRGGYTF
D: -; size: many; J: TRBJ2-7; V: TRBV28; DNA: TGTGCCAGCAGTTCGCCGTCCCCAGGGGGGCACTACGAGCAGTACTTC; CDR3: CASSSPSPGGHYEQYF
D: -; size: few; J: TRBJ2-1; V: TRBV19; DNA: TGTGCCAGTAGTTCCTGGACAGCTAACAATGAGCAGTTCTTC; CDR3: CASSSWTANNEQFF
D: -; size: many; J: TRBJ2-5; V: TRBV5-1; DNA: TGCGCCAGCAGCCGTCCTACGGAGACCCAGTACTTC; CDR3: CASSRPTETQYF
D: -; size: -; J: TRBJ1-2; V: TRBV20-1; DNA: TGCAGTGCTAGGAGGGGGACGGCCGGTTATGGCTACACCTTC; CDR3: CSARRGTAGYGYTF
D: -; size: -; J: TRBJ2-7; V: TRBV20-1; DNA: TGCAGTGCCGAGACCCCGGGAACTCATTCCTCCGAGCAGTACTTC; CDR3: CSAETPGTHSSEQYF
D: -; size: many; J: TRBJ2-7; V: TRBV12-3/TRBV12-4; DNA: TGTGCCAGCACCCTTGGGGGTTCCTACGAGCAGTACTTC; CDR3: CASTLGGSYEQYF
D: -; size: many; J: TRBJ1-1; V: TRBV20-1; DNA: TGCAGTGCTAGACCAAACCACGGGGGGGTTAAGGAAGCTTTCTTT; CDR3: CSARPNHGGVKEAFF
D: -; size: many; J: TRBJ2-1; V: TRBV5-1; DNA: TGCGCCAGCAGCTCAGGGGTAGCCCCCTACAATGAGCAGTTCTTC; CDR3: CASSSGVAPYNEQFF
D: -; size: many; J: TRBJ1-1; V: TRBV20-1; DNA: TGCAGTGCTAGAGATCGCTGGAAGAACACTGAAGCTTTCTTT; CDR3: CSARDRWKNTEAFF
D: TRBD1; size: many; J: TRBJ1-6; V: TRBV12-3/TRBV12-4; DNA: TGTGCCAGCAGTTTTGAGGGGAGGGGGCAACTCCACTTT; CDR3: CASSFEGRGQLHF
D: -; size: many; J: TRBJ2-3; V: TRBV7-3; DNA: TGTGCCAGCAGCCAGGGACCTAGCACAGATACGCAGTATTTT; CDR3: CASSQGPSTDTQYF
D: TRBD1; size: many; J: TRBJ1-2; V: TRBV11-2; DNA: TGTGCCAGCAGCTTAAGCTATCGACAGGGGCGGTATGGCTACACCTTC; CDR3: CASSLSYRQGRYGYTF
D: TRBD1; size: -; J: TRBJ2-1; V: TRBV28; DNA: TGTGCCAGCAGTTTATCCCCACTGACAGGGTCCGTCAATGAGCAGTTCTTC; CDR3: CASSLSPLTGSVNEQFF
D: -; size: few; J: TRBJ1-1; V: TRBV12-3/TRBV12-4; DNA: TGTGCCAGCAGTTTACTACCGCGTTTGGGCACTGAAGCTTTCTTT; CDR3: CASSLLPRLGTEAFF
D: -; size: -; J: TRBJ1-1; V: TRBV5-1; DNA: TGCGCCAGCAGCGTAGGACAGACGAACACTGAAGCTTTCTTT; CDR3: CASSVGQTNTEAFF
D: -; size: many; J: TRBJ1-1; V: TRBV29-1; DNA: TGCAGCGCGGACACTGAAGCTTTCTTT; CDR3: CSADTEAFF
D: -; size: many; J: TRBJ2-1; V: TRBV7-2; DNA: TGTGCCAGCAGCTTATGGAACGATGAGCAGTTCTTC; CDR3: CASSLWNDEQFF
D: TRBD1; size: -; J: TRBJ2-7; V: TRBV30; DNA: TGTGCCTGGAGTTCTGGGACAGGGGCCTACGAGCAGTACTTC; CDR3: CAWSSGTGAYEQYF